This T cell receptor (beta chain) was captured in a study of blood T cell repertoires in COVID-19. Study overall: Sources were T cells, B-cell-depleted T cells, or PBMCs; the material itself was cDNA or gDNA.

In the original processing: How many nucleated cells were present was estimated from reference gene primer amplification. Sequenced by immunoSEQ multiplex PCR; TCRdb stores in-frame clones only, minus some. The V and J calls and clone size come from that table; D and trimming were worked out from the DNA. The table shows 250,000 to 300,000 clones, with 85% occurring only once. In germline, CDR1 is MNHEY, CDR2 SVGAGI. V shed 6 bases and J shed 4 bases, with 10 bases lying between them. The CDR3 spans 14 residues. Sample: peripheral blood. The TCR comes from a middle-aged man with active or convalescent COVID-19. The V and J genes are TRBV6-5 and TRBJ1-6; D might be TRBD1 (6 bases). The CDR3, as DNA: TGTGCCAGCAGACCCGGACAGTATAATTCACCCCTCCACTTT. Its protein product is CASRPGQYNSPLHF.